The next 21 T cell receptor beta chains were all read from a single sample in a study of preoperative IRX-2 immunotherapy in early breast cancer (dated by TCRdb to between 2019 and 2020). The treatment or condition label, as the study defines it: preoperative locoregional IRX-2 cytokine immunotherapy. Library generation was performed with the immunoSEQ multiplex PCR assay. Sourced from immuneACCESS, this table was stored by TCRdb with only in-frame sequences that have V and J called. A share of the clones is absent; for the studies checked, an unresolved V gene accounts for under half, and the remainder has no known explanation. In this sample the table shows over 25,000 clones, about 68% of which occur a single time. Jointly, the top ten make up 5.5% to 8% of the sample. The material sequenced was lymph node tissue, taken after IRX-2 immunotherapy. The receptor set was obtained from a human donor with breast cancer.

This chain connects TRBV7-1 to TRBJ2-1, with 13 bases lining up with TRBD2. TRBV7-1 is placed among ORFs of uncertain function. The CDR3 consists of 16 residues. With V trimmed by 4 bases and J by 6 bases, 6 bases remained unmatched. The CDR3 protein is CASSFGTSGTLNEQFF. DNA for the CDR3: TGTGCCAGCAGCTTTGGGACTAGCGGGACACTCAATGAGCAGTTCTTC.

V and J are TRBV12-5 and TRBJ2-1; D remains unclear. CDR3 length: 13 amino acids. Germline V gives CDR1 LGHNT, CDR2 FRNRAP. This CDR3 is CASTSTSYNEQFF. The CDR3, as DNA: TGTGCCAGCACCTCGACCTCCTACAATGAGCAGTTCTTC. The full variable domain, completed using reference TRBV12-5 and TRBJ2-1, is DARVTQTPRHKVTEMGQEVTMRCQPILGHNTVFWYRQTMMQGLELLAYFRNRAPLDDSGMPKDRFSAEMPDATLATLKIQPSEPRDSAVYFCASTSTSYNEQFFGPGTRLTVL.

This clone was counted a single time. V usage is TRBV2 and J usage is TRBJ1-2; TRBD1 is a possible D gene (6 bases). This CDR3 has 14 residues. Germline CDR1 and CDR2: SNHLY and FYNNEI. The V end lost 5 bases, the J end lost 4 bases, and 14 bases lay between the germline ends. This CDR3 reads CASSFRTDTYGYTF. The CDR3 bases are TGTGCCAGCAGTTTCCGGACAGATACCTATGGCTACACCTTC.

CDR3 DNA: TGTGCCAGTAGTATACAGGGACGGGGAGAGACCCAGTACTTC. Translated, it gives CASSIQGRGETQYF. The gene calls are TRBV19 and TRBJ2-5; D possibly matches TRBD1 or TRBD2 (5 bases each). V was clipped by 2 bases and J by 4 bases, with 11 bases between them. Germline V gene sequence: CDR1 LNHDA, CDR2 SQIVND (reference sequence). This CDR3 has 14 amino acids.

Remarks on this clone: This same CDR3 is encoded by further DNA sequences in the sample. The chain combines TRBV5-1 with TRBJ2-1; D unresolved. Germline CDR1 is SGHRS and CDR2 is YFSETQ. The CDR3 runs 14 residues. The V end lost 0 bases, the J end lost 1 base, and 5 bases lay between the germline ends. Here the CDR3 reads CASSLAGSYNEQFF. The CDR3 nucleotides read TGCGCCAGCAGCTTGGCGGGTTCCTACAATGAGCAGTTCTTC.

This clone was seen a few times. This chain connects TRBV19 to TRBJ1-3; maybe TRBD1 (5 bases). The CDR3 totals 15 residues. The V end was cut by 5 bases, the J end by 2 bases, with 13 bases between. The germline gives CDR1 LNHDA, CDR2 SQIVND (reference sequence). The CDR3, as DNA: TGTGCCAGTAGTGGGGCTCGGATGACTGGAAACACCATATATTTT. Translating gives CASSGARMTGNTIYF.

This clone was seen more than once but under ten times. This chain connects TRBV29-1 to TRBJ2-7; D may be TRBD1 (5 bases). This CDR3 comprises 12 residues. V lost 4 bases, J lost 2 bases, and 9 bases lay in between. Germline V gene data show CDR1 as SQVTM and CDR2 as ANQGSEA. CDR3 sequence reads: CSVVSQAYEQYF. CDR3 DNA sequence: TGCAGCGTTGTATCACAGGCCTACGAGCAGTACTTC.

The chain is built from TRBV5-1 and TRBJ2-1; TRBD2 agrees at 10 bases. The V segment lost 4 bases and the J segment 9 bases; nucleotides outside the gene matches: 10. The CDR3 covers 15 residues. The germline CDR1 and CDR2 sequences are SGHRS and YFSETQ. The CDR3 region is CASSRTSGISGEQFF. The CDR3 DNA reads TGCGCCAGCAGCCGTACTAGCGGGATTTCGGGTGAGCAGTTCTTC.

This sequence joins TRBV4-1 and TRBJ1-2; D possibly corresponds to TRBD1 (5 bases). Germline CDR1 MGHRA, CDR2 YSYEKL. The CDR3 contains 14 residues. V was cut by 4 bases and J by 8 bases, with 17 bases left in between. The CDR3 DNA is TGCGCCAGCAGCCCCCCGGACACCCGAGGGGGCTACACCTTC. It encodes CASSPPDTRGGYTF.

The rearrangement uses TRBV7-2 and TRBJ2-3, with TRBD2 matching over 7 bases. The CDR3 sequence is 15 residues long. V lost 5 bases, J lost 7 bases, and 12 bases stayed unmatched. CDR1 SGHTA and CDR2 FQGNSA come from the germline V gene. The CDR3 DNA is TGTGCCAGCAGCCCTCAGGCTAGCGGAGCCAATACGCAGTATTTT. Amino acids: CASSPQASGANTQYF.

The chain uses TRBV6-4 and TRBJ2-5; D may be TRBD1 (5 bases). V was clipped by 6 bases and J by 1 base, with 9 bases between them. The CDR3 contains 13 residues. Germline V gene lookup returns CDR1 MRHNA and CDR2 SNTAGT. The CDR3 bases are TGTGCCAGCAGGGACAAGATCCAAGAGACCCAGTACTTC. Translation: CASRDKIQETQYF.

This clone was counted a single time. V usage is TRBV6-8 and J usage is TRBJ2-5; 7 nucleotides agree with TRBD2. Germline V CDR1 and CDR2: MNHGY, SAAAGT. CDR3 length: 17 amino acids. V gave up 7 bases and J gave up 3 bases; unmatched junction bases: 17. CDR3 protein: CASTSTSRRGVEETQYF. For the CDR3, the DNA is TGTGCCAGCACCTCTACCTCCCGCCGGGGGGTGGAAGAGACCCAGTACTTC.

V and J are TRBV28 and TRBJ2-3, with D tentatively TRBD2 (5 bases). Trimming pared 2 bases from V and 6 bases from J, leaving 15 bases between. The CDR3 has 15 amino acids. CDR1 and CDR2 from the germline V gene are MDHEN and SYDVKM. In DNA, the CDR3 is TGTGCCAGCAGTTTAATCTTAGGAGGAGGTGATACGCAGTATTTT. Translating it yields CASSLILGGGDTQYF.

This chain links TRBV6-8 with TRBJ1-1; D not certain. Germline values: CDR1 MNHGY, CDR2 SAAAGT. This CDR3 is built from 13 residues. V was clipped by 6 bases and J by 5 bases, with 13 bases between them. The CDR3 DNA follows: TGTGCCAGCAGACGGAGTTTTGGGACTGAAGCTTTCTTT. Encoded protein: CASRRSFGTEAFF.

This clone is deemed medium-sized (0.01 to 0.1%). This chain uses TRBV6-8 with TRBJ1-2; 7 bases line up with TRBD1. With 2 bases clipped from V and 4 bases from J, the junction kept 7 bases outside the gene matches. Germline V gene lookup returns CDR1 MNHGY and CDR2 SAAAGT. CDR3 size: 15 residues. This CDR3 is CASSYQQGRSYGYTF. As DNA, the CDR3 is TGTGCCAGCAGTTACCAACAGGGGCGCTCCTATGGCTACACCTTC.

This clone was detected only once. The chain uses TRBV18 and TRBJ2-1; 13 bases agree with TRBD2. This CDR3 region has 14 residues. Germline V gene lookup returns CDR1 KGHSH and CDR2 LQKENI. J lost 15 bases, V lost 6 bases, and 11 bases had no gene match. CDR3 nucleotides: TGTGCCAGCTCCCACGGGACTAGCGGGATCGAGTGGTTCTTC. It translates to CASSHGTSGIEWFF.

There are a few counts of this clone. The rearrangement links TRBV11-3 to TRBJ2-7, with D tentatively TRBD1 (6 bases). In germline, CDR1 is SGHNT, CDR2 YENEEA. Trimming pared 6 bases from V and 2 bases from J, leaving 17 bases between. This CDR3 is built from 15 residues. Here the CDR3 DNA reads TGTGCCAGCAGTTTCGGACAGTTTAGCACCTACGAGCAGTACTTC. Its protein product is CASSFGQFSTYEQYF.

This clone was counted only a few times. The chain has TRBV6-1 and TRBJ2-5; TRBD1 agrees at 8 bases. The CDR3 contains 14 residues. V shed 1 base, J shed 5 bases, and the junction held 3 bases outside the gene matches. CDR1 and CDR2 (germline): MNHNS, SASEGT. The CDR3, as DNA: TGTGCCAGCAGTGAAGGGACAGGGAGGGAGACCCAGTACTTC. It is translated as CASSEGTGRETQYF.

J is TRBJ1-1 and V is TRBV6-8; a possible D gene is TRBD1 (5 bases). This CDR3 is built from 15 residues. V gave up 7 bases and J gave up 2 bases, with 17 bases separating them. Germline loops: CDR1 MNHGY, CDR2 SAAAGT. CDR3 residues: CASITPVGGNTEAFF. CDR3 bases: TGTGCCAGCATCACGCCAGTGGGGGGAAACACTGAAGCTTTCTTT.

The chain recombines TRBV2 with TRBJ2-7, with D perhaps given as TRBD1 or TRBD2 (6 bases each). Germline V gene sequence: CDR1 SNHLY, CDR2 FYNNEI. The CDR3 sequence is 12 residues long. Trimming pared 5 bases from V and 12 bases from J, leaving 17 bases between. CDR3 sequence: CASSLEERGVYF. The CDR3 DNA reads TGTGCCAGCAGTCTGGAAGAGAGGGGGGTGTACTTC.

J is TRBJ2-3 and V is TRBV5-1, with TRBD2 as a possible D gene (5 bases). CDR1 and CDR2 from the germline V gene are SGHRS and YFSETQ. Trimming pared 2 bases from V and 0 bases from J, leaving 7 bases between. The CDR3 sequence is 14 residues long. The DNA for the CDR3 is TGCGCCAGCAGCTTCGGGGTTAGCACAGATACGCAGTATTTT. This gives the protein CASSFGVSTDTQYF.